Listed below are T cell receptor beta chains from one sample, sequenced in a study of blood T cell repertoires in COVID-19. Only in-frame clones appear in the TCRdb table, and some are missing; sequencing was by immunoSEQ multiplex PCR. This sample has about 350,000 clones, with about 86% found just once. What was sequenced was peripheral blood. The receptors originated from a woman aged 55-75 years with COVID-19, enrolled during active disease. Each CDR3 is given with its conserved first and last residue. The D gene is left open where the match is weak. Only part of the rows carry a size: once, few, many, or a class if the clone is expanded.

CASSSGAGTSGGKAYF	TGTGCCAGCAGCTCCGGGGCGGGGACTAGCGGGGGTAAGGCGTACTTC	-	16	TRBD2	TRBJ2-5	TRBV9
CASSLQGGFLEQYF	TGTGCCAGCAGCTTACAGGGGGGGTTCTTAGAGCAGTACTTC	-	14	-	TRBJ2-7	TRBV5-5
CASSYGQDQETQYF	TGTGCCAGCAGTTACGGACAGGACCAAGAGACCCAGTACTTC	-	14	TRBD1	TRBJ2-5	TRBV2
CASSQVWTENMNTEAFF	TGTGCCAGCAGCCAAGTTTGGACAGAAAACATGAACACTGAAGCTTTCTTT	-	17	-	TRBJ1-1	TRBV3-1/TRBV3-2
CASSRPGQGSYGYTF	TGTGCCAGCAGCCGTCCGGGACAGGGGAGCTATGGCTACACCTTC	-	15	TRBD1	TRBJ1-2	TRBV28
CAWSVWGQGKSNYGYTF	TGTGCCTGGAGCGTATGGGGACAGGGTAAATCTAACTATGGCTACACCTTC	-	17	TRBD1	TRBJ1-2	TRBV30
CATLRVGANYGYTF	TGTGCCACCCTCAGGGTAGGGGCTAACTATGGCTACACCTTC	-	14	-	TRBJ1-2	TRBV2
CASSLEGRPLHF	TGTGCCAGCAGCTTAGAGGGGAGGCCCCTCCACTTT	-	12	-	TRBJ1-6	TRBV7-6
CASSLVGLAGGLADTQYF	TGTGCCAGCAGCTTAGTAGGACTAGCGGGGGGGCTGGCAGATACGCAGTATTTT	-	18	TRBD2	TRBJ2-3	TRBV11-2
CAWSVYVAGHGELFF	TGTGCCTGGAGTGTATATGTAGCGGGGCACGGGGAGCTGTTTTTT	-	15	TRBD2	TRBJ2-2	TRBV30
CASSLTGDQPQHF	TGTGCCAGCAGCCTCACAGGGGACCAGCCCCAGCATTTT	-	13	TRBD1	TRBJ1-5	TRBV3-1/TRBV3-2
CASNPFRGEDEQYF	TGTGCCAGCAACCCTTTCAGGGGCGAGGACGAGCAGTACTTC	-	14	-	TRBJ2-7	TRBV11-3
CASSYSLGGGDTEAFF	TGTGCCAGCAGTTACTCACTAGGGGGAGGGGACACTGAAGCTTTCTTT	-	16	-	TRBJ1-1	TRBV6-5
CASSFSSSGDTEAFF	TGTGCCAGCAGCTTTAGTTCCTCGGGGGACACTGAAGCTTTCTTT	-	15	-	TRBJ1-1	TRBV5-5
CASSPYRDTIEQYF	TGTGCCAGCTCACCATACCGGGACACAATAGAGCAGTACTTC	-	14	-	TRBJ2-7	TRBV18
CASSLMGGGATDTQYF	TGTGCCAGCAGCTTAATGGGCGGGGGGGCAACAGATACGCAGTATTTT	-	16	TRBD2	TRBJ2-3	TRBV7-2
CASSPRTQRAGTYEQYF	TGTGCCAGCAGCCCCCGCACCCAAAGGGCAGGGACCTACGAGCAGTACTTC	-	17	-	TRBJ2-7	TRBV9
CASSHGQGAYGYTF	TGTGCCAGTAGCCATGGACAGGGGGCCTATGGCTACACCTTC	once	14	TRBD1	TRBJ1-2	TRBV19
CASSLRGGGTDTQYF	TGTGCCAGCAGCTTGCGGGGGGGTGGCACAGATACGCAGTATTTT	once	15	TRBD2	TRBJ2-3	TRBV5-6
CASSRAGGSSYEQYF	TGCGCCAGCAGCAGGGCCGGGGGTTCCTCCTACGAGCAGTACTTC	few	15	-	TRBJ2-7	TRBV4-1
CAISERDSSYNEQFF	TGTGCCATCAGTGAGCGGGACAGCTCCTACAATGAGCAGTTCTTC	-	15	TRBD1	TRBJ2-1	TRBV10-3
CASSLGGSGETQYF	TGCGCCAGCAGCTTGGGTGGTAGCGGAGAGACCCAGTACTTC	-	14	-	TRBJ2-5	TRBV5-1
CAWSVGMGSNEQYF	TGTGCCTGGAGTGTAGGAATGGGGAGCAACGAGCAGTACTTC	-	14	-	TRBJ2-7	TRBV30
CASSQDASGETQYF	TGTGCCAGCAGCCAAGATGCTAGCGGAGAGACCCAGTACTTC	-	14	TRBD2	TRBJ2-5	TRBV3-1/TRBV3-2
CASRGSGGETQYF	TGTGCCAGCAGGGGCTCCGGGGGAGAGACCCAGTACTTC	-	13	-	TRBJ2-5	TRBV7-9
CASSQSSSGNTIYF	TGCGCCAGCAGCCAGTCGAGCTCTGGAAACACCATATATTTT	-	14	-	TRBJ1-3	TRBV4-3
CASSLGTAIEAFF	TGTGCCAGCAGCCTGGGGACAGCGATTGAAGCTTTCTTT	-	13	TRBD1	TRBJ1-1	TRBV7-9
CASSFLSVHEQYF	TGTGCCAGCAGCTTCCTGAGTGTACACGAGCAGTACTTC	-	13	-	TRBJ2-7	TRBV5-6
CASSPTSDEQFF	TGTGCCAGCTCACCCACTAGCGATGAGCAGTTCTTC	-	12	TRBD2	TRBJ2-1	TRBV18
CASSRGSSGANVLTF	TGCGCCAGCAGCAGGGGGAGCTCTGGGGCCAACGTCCTGACTTTC	-	15	-	TRBJ2-6	TRBV5-1
CSVGQGAVNEQFF	TGCAGCGTGGGACAGGGGGCTGTTAATGAGCAGTTCTTC	-	13	TRBD1	TRBJ2-1	TRBV29-1
CASSQVGGREQYF	TGCGCCAGCAGCCAAGTGGGGGGGCGCGAGCAGTACTTC	-	13	-	TRBJ2-7	TRBV4-3
CASSRTGGRNEQFF	TGTGCCAGCAGTAGGACAGGGGGAAGAAATGAGCAGTTCTTC	-	14	TRBD1	TRBJ2-1	TRBV6-5
CARSPPPGSLANYGYTF	TGTGCCAGAAGCCCTCCCCCCGGGAGTCTTGCTAACTATGGCTACACCTTC	-	17	-	TRBJ1-2	TRBV5-3
CASSSSSGGGKAF	TGTGCCAGCAGCTCCAGCTCAGGGGGCGGTAAGGCCTTC	-	13	TRBD1	TRBJ1-2	TRBV11-2
CASSFTGQEQFF	TGCGCCAGCAGCTTCACGGGACAGGAGCAGTTCTTC	-	12	TRBD1	TRBJ2-1	TRBV5-1
CASWEGSLAKNIQYF	TGCGCCAGCTGGGAGGGGAGTCTAGCCAAAAACATTCAGTACTTC	-	15	TRBD2	TRBJ2-4	TRBV5-1
CASSPGQGTIQYF	TGTGCCAGCAGCCCGGGACAGGGTACCATTCAGTACTTC	-	13	TRBD1	TRBJ2-4	TRBV13
CASSSVPGQGRAYEQYF	TGTGCCAGCAGTTCCGTCCCGGGACAGGGTCGGGCGTACGAGCAGTACTTC	-	17	TRBD1	TRBJ2-7	TRBV28
CASSPPGGIEAFF	TGTGCCAGCAGTCCCCCAGGGGGAATTGAAGCTTTCTTT	once	13	TRBD1	TRBJ1-1	TRBV6-5
CASSANRVAEQFF	TGCGCCAGCAGTGCCAACAGGGTCGCTGAGCAGTTCTTC	-	13	-	TRBJ2-1	TRBV10-1
CASRAKRQGTDTQYF	TGTGCCAGCAGAGCCAAAAGACAGGGCACAGATACGCAGTATTTT	-	15	-	TRBJ2-3	TRBV6-5
CASSPTGRLDTEAFF	TGTGCCAGCAGCCCGACAGGGAGGTTAGACACTGAAGCTTTCTTT	-	15	TRBD1	TRBJ1-1	TRBV13
CASSVSGAGFEQYF	TGTGCCAGCAGTGTGAGCGGGGCGGGGTTCGAGCAGTACTTC	-	14	TRBD2	TRBJ2-7	TRBV2
CASSSREGGGPYNEQFF	TGTGCCAGCAGCTCACGTGAGGGGGGGGGCCCCTACAATGAGCAGTTCTTC	-	17	-	TRBJ2-1	TRBV7-9